This T cell receptor beta chain emerged from a study of radiation and T cells in renal cell carcinoma (dated by TCRdb to 2019 to 2021). Regarding the study in general: The samples were obtained from a clinical trial, where primary renal cell carcinomas were treated with 15 Gy stereotactic body radiation therapy and then removed by nephrectomy 4 weeks afterward. TCR beta sequencing covered over 50 samples in total, comprising around 26 tumors and around 27 peripheral blood samples. Across all 53 samples, 4,016,671 unique CDR3 nucleotide sequences encoding 2,658,974 unique CDR3 amino acid sequences were identified.

V is cut back by 6 bases and J by 6 bases, with 4 bases in the junction unmatched. CDR1 and CDR2 (LNHDA, SQIVND) derive from the germline V gene (reference sequence). The CDR3 measures 15 amino acids from cysteine to phenylalanine. Kept here is only the CDR3 DNA, which spans 45 bases and is read in frame from base 1. The label giving this sample's time point can be read as: baseline pretreatment blood. Explained via the paper, the treatment or condition label denotes: 15 Gy SBRT to primary tumor, nephrectomy 4 weeks later. Serial peripheral blood from radiation-treated patients was sampled at baseline, 2 weeks and 4 weeks after SBRT to track tumor-enriched clonotypes. All patients had renal cell carcinoma with clear cell pathology. Genomic DNA for TCR sequencing was prepared using the QIAamp DNA Blood Mini Kit (Qiagen). The analyses included only samples that passed all quality control checks. What the work shows at the level of the full study, not this receptor alone: Effects of radiation dose or scheduling on the TCR repertoire could not be addressed with the single-armed trial design. In blood, the top tumor clonotypes increased between baseline and 2 weeks post-radiation and then shrank by 4 weeks, which suggests that tumor-resident clones expanded only transiently. Because pretreatment tumor biopsies were not available, the study could not determine whether clonotypes were already present within the tumor at baseline. Dynamics of the blood repertoire were not tracked past 4 weeks after treatment.

TCR beta libraries were generated from genomic DNA with the immunoSEQ kit, following the manufacturer's recommendations. To prepare the libraries, a first multiplex PCR with proprietary primers was run, followed by a second PCR that added unique barcodes, and a bead cleanup was done after each round. Each sample batch included a kit-provided positive control reaction and a negative control reaction. The final libraries were assessed on an Agilent 4200 TapeStation D1000 ScreenTape, pooled by volume, and quantified by qPCR. Sequencing ran on an Illumina NextSeq500 with a MidOutput 150-cycle cartridge, using 156 Read1 and 15 Index1 cycles with kit custom primers. The pooled library was loaded at roughly 0.98 pM with an approximately 21% PhiX control spike-in. On the authors' methods: Vendor-processed data were analyzed in R, with a clonotype defined as all T cells sharing the same CDR3 nucleotide sequence. In the clone abundance analyses, frequencies were normalized to the 10,000 most abundant clones in each sample. Public T cell clones, which averaged fewer than five per sample, were excluded before analysis. Tumor-enriched clonotypes and baseline blood-enriched clonotypes were defined as those with an abundance difference of at least 32-fold between compartments. Clonotypes expanded or contracted between blood time points were identified with a beta-binomial differential abundance model. The Baroni-Urbani and Buser coefficient was used to measure tumor-blood repertoire similarity, and groups were compared with two-tailed Wilcoxon tests in R. TCRdb retrieved this table from immuneACCESS and kept in-frame rearrangements only. Not all clones are present; in checked studies, unresolved V genes account for under half, and no reason is known for the remainder. D and trimming come from the DNA, and the V and J calls and clone size come from that table. In all, the sample holds 140,000 to 150,000 clones, and about 88% of those were seen once. Approximately 4% of the sample is taken by the ten largest.

As concerns this clone: The target of this receptor is not known. Base-call qualities are not available, and no considerably larger clone is one nucleotide away.

Sequenced material: blood, taken from a patient whose treatment included radiotherapy and nephrectomy. This TCR was sampled from a woman in her 70s with renal cell carcinoma. This receptor chain uses TRBV19 and TRBJ1-6, with TRBD1 identical over 11 junction bases. Here the CDR3 is given as CASRPGQGANSPLHF. In nucleotide form, the sequence is TGTGCCAGTAGGCCAGGACAGGGGGCTAATTCACCCCTCCACTTT.